One T cell receptor (beta chain) is described in this entry. Its antigen is not identified. Within the sample, other DNA sequences also encode this same CDR3. Trimming cost V 4 bases and J 0 bases, with 5 bases left between them. CDR1 is LNHDA and CDR2 is SQIVND in the germline V gene (reference sequence). This CDR3 comprises 13 residues. The data were produced by immunoSEQ multiplex PCR, yet TCRdb's version contains in-frame clones alone and is incomplete. The sample includes about 110,000 clones, about nine tenths of them seen just once. This record comes from a study of T cell responses to AZD1222 COVID-19 vaccine. Study outcomes and limitations: White British donors predominated, females outnumbered males, and clonal diversity was possibly underestimated. Spike regions recognized by vaccine-associated CD4 TCRs spanned the protein, led by 160-218 and 743-854. Spike-specific TCR breadth and depth grew following two AZD1222 doses. Reportedly, nearly half of unique spike TCRs recognized epitopes outside B.1.351/B.1.1.7 mutations.

Material: peripheral blood, obtained on day 0 of AZD1222 vaccination. This rearrangement joins TRBV19 to TRBJ2-3; D not resolved. The origin of this receptor is an adult in good health. The CDR3 nucleotides are TGTGCCAGTAGTACGACTAGCACAGATACGCAGTATTTT. Translation gives CASSTTSTDTQYF.